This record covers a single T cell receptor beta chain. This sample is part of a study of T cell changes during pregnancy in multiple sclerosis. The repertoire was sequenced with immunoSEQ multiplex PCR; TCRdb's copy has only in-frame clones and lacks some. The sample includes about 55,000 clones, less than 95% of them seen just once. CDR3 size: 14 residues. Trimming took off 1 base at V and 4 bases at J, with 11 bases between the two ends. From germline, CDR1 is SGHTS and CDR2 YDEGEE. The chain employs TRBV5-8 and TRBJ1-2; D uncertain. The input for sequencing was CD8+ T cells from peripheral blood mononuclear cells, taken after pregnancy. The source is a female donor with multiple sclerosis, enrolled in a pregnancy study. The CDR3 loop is CASSLIGVGYGYTF. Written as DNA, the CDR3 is TGTGCCAGCAGCTTGATCGGGGTAGGCTATGGCTACACCTTC. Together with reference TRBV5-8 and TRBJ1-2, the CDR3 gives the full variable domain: EAGVTQSPTHLIKTRGQQATLRCSPISGHTSVYWYQQALGLGLQFLLWYDEGEERNRGNFPPRFSGRQFPNYSSELNVNALELEDSALYLCASSLIGVGYGYTFGSGTRLTVV.